These 20 T cell receptor beta chains share one sample of origin, sequenced in a study of OX40 agonist ivuxolimab in advanced cancers. The method was immunoSEQ multiplex PCR; TCRdb's version includes in-frame clones alone and lacks a portion of them. The table records about 17,000 clones, 83% of them present only once. The sequences come from CD4+ or CD8+ T cells sorted from blood, collected in a trial of the OX40 agonist ivuxolimab. Every receptor here comes from an adult with an advanced solid tumor such as melanoma, head and neck, liver or kidney cancer.

This chain connects TRBV4-1 to TRBJ2-7, with D unclear. CDR3 length equals 15 residues. CDR1 is MGHRA, CDR2 YSYEKL, per germline. The ends were cut back, 4 bases at V and 3 bases at J, with 16 bases in the middle. This CDR3 reads CASSPRGPSGYEQYF. The CDR3 coding sequence is TGCGCCAGCAGCCCGCGTGGACCGTCCGGCTACGAGCAGTACTTC.

This clone was counted a single time. The genes are TRBV6-5 and TRBJ2-4, with D uncertain. Germline CDR1 and CDR2: MNHEY and SVGAGI. This CDR3 is built from 12 residues. V lost 6 bases and J lost 2, with 5 bases in between. CDR3 sequence: CASSPTKNIQYF. The CDR3 nucleotides read TGTGCCAGCAGCCCTACCAAAAACATTCAGTACTTC.

The rearrangement uses TRBV6-5 and TRBJ1-2, with D possibly TRBD1 on 5 matching bases. CDR3 size: 13 residues. The V gene lost 6 bases and the J gene lost 4 bases, with 12 bases spanning the gap. CDR1 and CDR2 from the germline V gene are MNHEY and SVGAGI. The CDR3 here is CASRRAGGYGYTF. CDR3 nucleotides: TGTGCCAGCAGAAGGGCGGGGGGCTATGGCTACACCTTC.

The rearrangement links TRBV7-2 to TRBJ2-1, with TRBD2 identical over 7 bases. Germline CDR1 reads SGHTA; CDR2 reads FQGNSA. J lost 4 bases, V lost 3 bases, and 9 bases had no gene match. This CDR3 is 16 amino acids long. This CDR3 is CASSLHSGTNYNEQFF. The CDR3 DNA reads TGTGCCAGCAGCTTGCATTCCGGGACTAATTACAATGAGCAGTTCTTC.

This clone was found once. The CDR3 is CATSREGNEKLFF. The CDR3 region has the DNA TGTGCCACCAGCAGAGAGGGGAATGAAAAACTGTTTTTT. The chain links TRBV15 to TRBJ1-4, with D hard to call. Germline V gene sequence: CDR1 LNHNV, CDR2 YYDKDF (reference sequence). V was trimmed by 0 bases and J by 5 bases, leaving 4 bases between them. The length of the CDR3 is 13 residues.

This clone showed up just once. The chain is built from TRBV28 and TRBJ1-5; perhaps TRBD1 as D (6 bases). Trimming removed 1 base from V and 7 bases from J, with 11 bases in between. The CDR3 extends over 14 amino acids. Germline lookup yields CDR1 MDHEN and CDR2 SYDVKM. CDR3 DNA: TGTGCCAGCAGTTTATATCAGGGGATCCAGCCCCAGCATTTT. Translated: CASSLYQGIQPQHF.

The chain employs TRBV11-2 and TRBJ2-5; D is unclear. Germline values: CDR1 SGHAT, CDR2 FQNNGV. The length of the CDR3 is 12 residues. Trimming shortened V by 3 bases and J by 4 bases, and 6 bases separated the two germline ends. The CDR3 is CASSFWGETQYF. The CDR3 DNA reads as TGTGCCAGCAGCTTCTGGGGAGAGACCCAGTACTTC.

The chain couples TRBV5-4 to TRBJ1-5; weak D call: TRBD1 (5 bases). The CDR3 totals 14 residues. Germline V gene lookup returns CDR1 SGHNT and CDR2 YYREEE (reference sequence). Trimming cost V 3 bases and J 0 bases, with 7 bases left between them. CDR3 in amino acids: CASSSGGSNQPQHF. CDR3 nucleotides: TGTGCCAGCAGCTCCGGGGGTAGCAATCAGCCCCAGCATTTT.

The genes are TRBV27 and TRBJ2-7; D is uncertain. The CDR3 spans 13 residues. V lost 4 bases and J lost 2, with 9 bases in between. Germline CDR1 MNHEY, CDR2 SMNVEV (reference sequence). In DNA form, the CDR3 reads TGTGCCAGCAGTTCTCGAAACCCCTACGAGCAGTACTTC. Translated, it gives CASSSRNPYEQYF.

This sequence joins TRBV5-5 and TRBJ2-7; TRBD1 matches at 12 bases. This CDR3 is built from 16 residues. J was trimmed by 3 bases and V by 0 bases; bases with no gene match: 4. Germline loops: CDR1 SGHKS, CDR2 YYEKEE (reference sequence). The CDR3 nucleotides are TGTGCCAGCAGCTTGGAGGGGACAGGGGGCTTCTACGAGCAGTACTTC. This encodes CASSLEGTGGFYEQYF.

The chain combines TRBV11-2 with TRBJ2-7; either TRBD1 or TRBD2 may supply D (5 bases each). CDR1 is SGHAT and CDR2 is FQNNGV in the germline V gene. V was trimmed by 1 base and J by 7 bases, leaving 14 bases between them. There are 14 residues in the CDR3. CDR3 residues: CASSLVGTFGEQYF. Here the CDR3 DNA reads TGTGCCAGCAGCTTAGTGGGGACCTTTGGTGAGCAGTACTTC. The entire variable domain, with the rest obtained from reference TRBV11-2 and TRBJ2-7, is as follows: EAGVAQSPRYKIIEKRQSVAFWCNPISGHATLYWYQQILGQGPKLLIQFQNNGVVDDSQLPKDRFSAERLKGVDSTLKIQPAKLEDSAVYLCASSLVGTFGEQYFGPGTRLTVT.

The V and J genes are TRBV7-9 and TRBJ1-1; no clear D gene. Deletions cut 5 bases from V and 7 bases from J, with 23 bases between. Per germline, CDR1 SEHNR and CDR2 FQNEAQ (reference sequence). The CDR3 has 16 amino acids. CDR3 region: CASSPLKGRNMGEAFF. The CDR3 region has the DNA TGTGCCAGCAGCCCTTTAAAGGGAAGAAATATGGGTGAAGCTTTCTTT.

This clone has only a few counts. The CDR3 region is CATRVRGTQPQHF. The CDR3 region has the DNA TGTGCCACCAGGGTTCGTGGTACTCAGCCCCAGCATTTT. The gene calls are TRBV28 and TRBJ1-5; D possibly corresponds to TRBD1 (5 bases). Between the trimmed V and J ends, which lost 10 bases and 6 bases, there was a span of 16 bases. CDR1 is MDHEN, CDR2 SYDVKM, per germline. The length of the CDR3 is 13 residues.

The rearrangement uses TRBV4-2 and TRBJ2-3; 14 bases line up with TRBD2. The CDR3 extends over 17 amino acids. Germline CDR1 LGHNA, CDR2 YNFKEQ. With V trimmed by 7 bases and J by 4 bases, 10 bases remained unmatched. DNA of the CDR3: TGTGCCAGCAAGGGGCCGACTAGCGGGAGGGCCGCAGATACGCAGTATTTT. This translates into CASKGPTSGRAADTQYF.

V gene TRBV9 combines with J gene TRBJ1-2; tentative D call: TRBD1 (6 bases). Trimming pared 3 bases from V and 4 bases from J, leaving 16 bases between. Germline-derived CDR1 and CDR2 are SGDLS and YYNGEE. The CDR3 totals 15 residues. CDR3 region: CASSEHRDLSYGYTF. The CDR3 coding sequence is TGTGCCAGCAGCGAACACAGGGATTTGAGCTATGGCTACACCTTC.

V gene TRBV7-2 combines with J gene TRBJ2-7, with unresolved D. The length of the CDR3 is 13 residues. From germline, CDR1 is SGHTA and CDR2 FQGNSA. Trimming cost V 1 base and J 3 bases, with 7 bases left between them. The CDR3 coding sequence is TGTGCCAGCAGCTTAGAGGACGGCTACGAGCAGTACTTC. Its translation is CASSLEDGYEQYF.

V gene TRBV28 combines with J gene TRBJ1-1, with TRBD1 as a possible D gene (6 bases). Looked up from germline, CDR1 is MDHEN and CDR2 is SYDVKM. The CDR3 has 13 residues. V was trimmed by 6 bases and J by 1 base, leaving 9 bases between them. CDR3 protein: CASRGAWNTEAFF. The CDR3, as DNA: TGTGCCAGCAGGGGGGCGTGGAACACTGAAGCTTTCTTT. Using reference TRBV28 and TRBJ1-1 for the parts outside the CDR3, the full variable domain is DVKVTQSSRYLVKRTGEKVFLECVQDMDHENMFWYRQDPGLGLRLIYFSYDVKMKEKGDIPEGYSVSREKKERFSLILESASTNQTSMYLCASRGAWNTEAFFGQGTRLTVV.

The J gene is TRBJ2-2, the V gene TRBV28; 9 bases are a match to TRBD1. The CDR3 is 14 amino acids. The germline CDR1 and CDR2 sequences are MDHEN and SYDVKM. J lost 6 bases, V lost 5 bases, and 4 bases had no gene match. As DNA, the CDR3 is TGTGCCAGCAGTAGGGGACAGGGAGCCGGGGAGCTGTTTTTT. It codes for CASSRGQGAGELFF.

The CDR3 DNA reads TGTGCCAGCAGCTCGCGGGACAAAACCGGGGAGCTGTTTTTT. Encoded protein: CASSSRDKTGELFF. The chain couples TRBV9 to TRBJ2-2; tentatively, D is TRBD1 or TRBD2 (6 bases each). CDR3 size: 14 residues. The V gene's germline CDR1 is SGDLS and CDR2 YYNGEE. The germline V and J ends were trimmed by 4 bases and 5 bases, with 12 bases remaining between them.

This chain connects TRBV6-5 to TRBJ2-2; TRBD1 is a possible D gene (6 bases). CDR1 and CDR2 (germline): MNHEY, SVGAGI. The CDR3 covers 13 residues. The V end lost 2 bases, the J end lost 12 bases, and 13 bases lay between the germline ends. The CDR3 DNA reads TGTGCCAGCAGTTACGGGACACCCACGAAGCTGTTTTTT. Protein sequence: CASSYGTPTKLFF.